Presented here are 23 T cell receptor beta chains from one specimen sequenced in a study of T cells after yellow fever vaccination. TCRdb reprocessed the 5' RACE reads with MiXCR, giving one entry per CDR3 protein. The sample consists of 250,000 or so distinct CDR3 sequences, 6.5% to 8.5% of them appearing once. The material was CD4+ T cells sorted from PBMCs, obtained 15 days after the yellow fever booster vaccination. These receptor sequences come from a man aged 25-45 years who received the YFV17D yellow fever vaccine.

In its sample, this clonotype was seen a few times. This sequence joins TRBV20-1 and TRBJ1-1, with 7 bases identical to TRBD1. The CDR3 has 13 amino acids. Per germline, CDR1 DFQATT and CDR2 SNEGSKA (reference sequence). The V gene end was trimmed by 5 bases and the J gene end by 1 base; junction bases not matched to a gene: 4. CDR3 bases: TGCAGTGCTGGGAGGGGGCCGAACACTGAAGCTTTCTTT. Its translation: CSAGRGPNTEAFF.

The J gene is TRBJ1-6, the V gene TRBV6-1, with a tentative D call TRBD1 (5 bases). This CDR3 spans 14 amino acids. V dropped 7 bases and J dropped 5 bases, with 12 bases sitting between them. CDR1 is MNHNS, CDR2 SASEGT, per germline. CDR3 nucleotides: TGTGCCAGCATGCCTACAGGAGATAATTCACCCCTCCACTTT. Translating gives CASMPTGDNSPLHF.

CDR3 protein: CASPRLGRECTDTQYF. The CDR3 nucleotides read TGTGCCAGCCCCCGGCTCGGGCGGGAGTGCACAGATACGCAGTATTTT. This chain links TRBV12-3 or TRBV12-4 with TRBJ2-3; 7 bases are a match to TRBD2. CDR3 size: 16 residues. Unmatched junction bases numbered 12, after V lost 8 bases and J lost 1 base.

The CDR3, as DNA: TGCAGTGCTAGAGATCTGGTCGCCGGGGAGCTGTTTTTT. Translation: CSARDLVAGELFF. This chain uses TRBV20-1 with TRBJ2-2; D is unresolved. This CDR3 has 13 amino acids. The V and J ends lost 0 bases and 6 bases respectively, with 8 bases between them. Germline-derived CDR1 and CDR2 are DFQATT and SNEGSKA (reference sequence).

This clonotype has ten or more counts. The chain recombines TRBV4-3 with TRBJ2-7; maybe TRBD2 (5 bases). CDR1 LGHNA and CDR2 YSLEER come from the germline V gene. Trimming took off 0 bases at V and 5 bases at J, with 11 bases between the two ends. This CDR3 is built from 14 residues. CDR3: CASSQDRGSDEQYF. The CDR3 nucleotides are TGCGCCAGCAGCCAAGATCGAGGGTCTGACGAGCAGTACTTC.

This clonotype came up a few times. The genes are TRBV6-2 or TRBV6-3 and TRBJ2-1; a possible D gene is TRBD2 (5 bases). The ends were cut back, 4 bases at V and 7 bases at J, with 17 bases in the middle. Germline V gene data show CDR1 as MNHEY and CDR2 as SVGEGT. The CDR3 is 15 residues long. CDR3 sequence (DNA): TGTGCCAGCAGTTTTCGGGGATTGCTTCGGAATGAGCAGTTCTTC. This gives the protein CASSFRGLLRNEQFF.

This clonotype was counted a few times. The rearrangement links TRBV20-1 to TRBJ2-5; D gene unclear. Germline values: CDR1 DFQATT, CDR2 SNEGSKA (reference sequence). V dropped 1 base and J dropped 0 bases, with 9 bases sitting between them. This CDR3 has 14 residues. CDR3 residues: CSARGLGDQETQYF. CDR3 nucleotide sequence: TGCAGTGCTAGAGGGTTAGGAGACCAAGAGACCCAGTACTTC.

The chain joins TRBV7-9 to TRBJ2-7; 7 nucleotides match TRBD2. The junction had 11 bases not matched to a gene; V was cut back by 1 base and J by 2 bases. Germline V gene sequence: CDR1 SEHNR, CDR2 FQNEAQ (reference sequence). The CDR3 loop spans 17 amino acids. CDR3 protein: CASSLGGLASGPYEQYF. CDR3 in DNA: TGTGCCAGCAGCTTAGGAGGTTTGGCTAGCGGCCCCTACGAGCAGTACTTC.

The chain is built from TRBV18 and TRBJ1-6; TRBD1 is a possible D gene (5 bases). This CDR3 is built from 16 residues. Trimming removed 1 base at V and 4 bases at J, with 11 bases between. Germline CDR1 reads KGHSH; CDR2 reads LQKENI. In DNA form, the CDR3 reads TGTGCCAGCTCACCACGGGGGATCGGGTATAATTCACCCCTCCACTTT. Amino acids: CASSPRGIGYNSPLHF. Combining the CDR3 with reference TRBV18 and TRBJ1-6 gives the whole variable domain NAGVMQNPRHLVRRRGQEARLRCSPMKGHSHVYWYRQLPEEGLKFMVYLQKENIIDESGMPKERFSAEFPKEGPSILRIQQVVRGDSAAYFCASSPRGIGYNSPLHFGNGTRLTVT.

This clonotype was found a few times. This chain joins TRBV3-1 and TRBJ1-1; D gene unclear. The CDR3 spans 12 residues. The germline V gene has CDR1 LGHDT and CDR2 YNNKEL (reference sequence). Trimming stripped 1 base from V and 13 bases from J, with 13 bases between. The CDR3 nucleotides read TGTGCCAGCAGCCAAGCCGCGGGAGGGCATTTCTTT. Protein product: CASSQAAGGHFF.

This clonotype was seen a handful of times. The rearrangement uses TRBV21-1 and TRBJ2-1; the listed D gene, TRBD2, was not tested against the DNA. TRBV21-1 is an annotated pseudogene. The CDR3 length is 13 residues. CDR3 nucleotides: TGTGCCAGCAGCGAGACTAGGCTCATCGAGCAGTTCTTC. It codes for CASSETRLIEQFF.

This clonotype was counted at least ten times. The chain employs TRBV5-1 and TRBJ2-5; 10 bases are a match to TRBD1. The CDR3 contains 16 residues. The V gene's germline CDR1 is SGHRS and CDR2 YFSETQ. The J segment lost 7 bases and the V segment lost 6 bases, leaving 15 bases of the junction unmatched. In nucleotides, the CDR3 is TGCGCCAGCACCGACCGGGACAGGGGACTCTTGGGGACCCAGTACTTC. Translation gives CASTDRDRGLLGTQYF.

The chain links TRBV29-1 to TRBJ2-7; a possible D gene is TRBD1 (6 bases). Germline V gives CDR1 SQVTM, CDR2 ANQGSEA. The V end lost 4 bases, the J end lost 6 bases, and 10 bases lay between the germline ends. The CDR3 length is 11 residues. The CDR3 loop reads CSVGGPGEQYF. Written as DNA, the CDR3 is TGCAGCGTTGGGGGGCCGGGCGAGCAGTACTTC.

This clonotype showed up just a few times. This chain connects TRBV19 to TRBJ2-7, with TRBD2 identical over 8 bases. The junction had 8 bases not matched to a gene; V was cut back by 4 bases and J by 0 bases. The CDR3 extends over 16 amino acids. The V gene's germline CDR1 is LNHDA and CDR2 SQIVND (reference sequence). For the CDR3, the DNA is TGTGCCAGTAGTAGACGTAGCGGGGCCAGCTCCTACGAGCAGTACTTC. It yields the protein CASSRRSGASSYEQYF.

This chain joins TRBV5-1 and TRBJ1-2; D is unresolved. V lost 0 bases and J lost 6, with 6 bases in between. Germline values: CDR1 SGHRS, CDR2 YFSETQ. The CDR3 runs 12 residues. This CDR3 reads CASSLGWDGYTF. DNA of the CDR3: TGCGCCAGCAGCTTGGGTTGGGATGGCTACACCTTC.

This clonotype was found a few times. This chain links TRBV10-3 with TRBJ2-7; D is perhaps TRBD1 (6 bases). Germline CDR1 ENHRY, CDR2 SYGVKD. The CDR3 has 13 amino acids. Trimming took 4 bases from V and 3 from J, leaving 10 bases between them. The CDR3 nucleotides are TGTGCCATCAGTGGAAACAGGGACTACGAGCAGTACTTC. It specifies CAISGNRDYEQYF.

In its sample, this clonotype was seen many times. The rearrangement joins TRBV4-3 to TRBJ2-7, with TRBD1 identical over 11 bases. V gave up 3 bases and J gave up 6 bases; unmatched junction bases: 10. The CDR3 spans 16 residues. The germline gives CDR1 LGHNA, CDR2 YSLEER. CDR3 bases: TGCGCCAGCAGCCAGGAAGGGACAGGGGGATCGGCCGAGCAGTACTTC. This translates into CASSQEGTGGSAEQYF.

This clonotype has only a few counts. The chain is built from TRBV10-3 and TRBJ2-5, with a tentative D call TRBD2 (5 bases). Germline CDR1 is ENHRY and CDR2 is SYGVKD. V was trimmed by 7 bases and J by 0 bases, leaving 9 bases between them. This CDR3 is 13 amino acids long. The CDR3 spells CAIKGEYQETQYF. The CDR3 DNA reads TGTGCCATCAAGGGAGAGTACCAAGAGACCCAGTACTTC.

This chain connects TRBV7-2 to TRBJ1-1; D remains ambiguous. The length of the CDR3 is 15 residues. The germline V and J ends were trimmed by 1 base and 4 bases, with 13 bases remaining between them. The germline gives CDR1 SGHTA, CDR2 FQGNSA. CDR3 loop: CASSLEAGMGTEAFF. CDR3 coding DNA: TGTGCCAGCAGCTTAGAAGCGGGTATGGGCACTGAAGCTTTCTTT.

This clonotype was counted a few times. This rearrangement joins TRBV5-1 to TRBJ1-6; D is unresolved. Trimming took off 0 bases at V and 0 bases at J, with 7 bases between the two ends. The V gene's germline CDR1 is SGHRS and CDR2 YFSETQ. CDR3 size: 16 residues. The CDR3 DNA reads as TGCGCCAGCAGCTTGGAGAGCAGCTCCTATAATTCACCCCTCCACTTT. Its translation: CASSLESSSYNSPLHF. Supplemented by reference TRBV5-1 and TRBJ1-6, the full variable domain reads KAGVTQTPRYLIKTRGQQVTLSCSPISGHRSVSWYQQTPGQGLQFLFEYFSETQRNKGNFPGRFSGRQFSNSRSEMNVSTLELGDSALYLCASSLESSSYNSPLHFGNGTRLTVT.

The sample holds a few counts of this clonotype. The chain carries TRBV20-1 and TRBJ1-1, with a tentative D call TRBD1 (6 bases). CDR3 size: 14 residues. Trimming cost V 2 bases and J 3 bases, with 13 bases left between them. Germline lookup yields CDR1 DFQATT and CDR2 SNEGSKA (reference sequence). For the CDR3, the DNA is TGCAGTGCTAGATCTGGGGGCACGTACACTGAAGCTTTCTTT. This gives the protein CSARSGGTYTEAFF.

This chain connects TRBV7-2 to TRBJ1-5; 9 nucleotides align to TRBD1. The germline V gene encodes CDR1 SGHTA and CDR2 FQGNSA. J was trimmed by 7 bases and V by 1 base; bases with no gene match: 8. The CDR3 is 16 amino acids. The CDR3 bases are TGTGCCAGCAGCTTAGGTTGGGGGACAGGGCTCCAGCCCCAGCATTTT. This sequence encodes CASSLGWGTGLQPQHF.

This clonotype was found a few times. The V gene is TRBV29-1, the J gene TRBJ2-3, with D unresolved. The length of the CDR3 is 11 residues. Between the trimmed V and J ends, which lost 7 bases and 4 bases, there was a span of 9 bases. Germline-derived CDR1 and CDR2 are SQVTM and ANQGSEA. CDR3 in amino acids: CSDYSADTQYF. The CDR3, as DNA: TGCAGCGATTACAGTGCAGATACGCAGTATTTT.